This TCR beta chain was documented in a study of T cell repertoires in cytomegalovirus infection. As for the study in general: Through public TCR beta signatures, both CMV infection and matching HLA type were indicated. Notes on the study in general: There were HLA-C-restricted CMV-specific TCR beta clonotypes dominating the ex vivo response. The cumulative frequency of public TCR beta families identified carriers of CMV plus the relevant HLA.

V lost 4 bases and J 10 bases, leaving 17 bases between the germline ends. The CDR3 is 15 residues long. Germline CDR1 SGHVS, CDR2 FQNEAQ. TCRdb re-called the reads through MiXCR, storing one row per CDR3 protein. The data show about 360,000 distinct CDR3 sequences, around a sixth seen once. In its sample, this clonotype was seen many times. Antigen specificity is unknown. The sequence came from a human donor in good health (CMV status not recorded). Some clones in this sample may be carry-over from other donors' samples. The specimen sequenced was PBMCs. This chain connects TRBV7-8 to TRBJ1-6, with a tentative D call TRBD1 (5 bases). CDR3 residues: CASSWGLLFGSPLHF. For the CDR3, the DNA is TGTGCCAGCAGCTGGGGACTGCTGTTCGGGTCACCCCTCCACTTT.